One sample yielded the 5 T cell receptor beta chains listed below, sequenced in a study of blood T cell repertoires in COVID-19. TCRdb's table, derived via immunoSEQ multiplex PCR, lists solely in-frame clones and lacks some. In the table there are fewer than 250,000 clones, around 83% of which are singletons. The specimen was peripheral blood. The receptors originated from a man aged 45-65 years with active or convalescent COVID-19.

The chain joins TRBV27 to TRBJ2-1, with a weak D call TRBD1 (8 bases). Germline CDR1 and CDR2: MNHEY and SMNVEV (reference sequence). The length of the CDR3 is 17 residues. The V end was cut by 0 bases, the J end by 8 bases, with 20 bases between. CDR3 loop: CASSLSAAGGRGDEQFF. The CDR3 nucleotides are TGTGCCAGCAGTTTATCGGCAGCAGGGGGCCGGGGGGATGAGCAGTTCTTC.

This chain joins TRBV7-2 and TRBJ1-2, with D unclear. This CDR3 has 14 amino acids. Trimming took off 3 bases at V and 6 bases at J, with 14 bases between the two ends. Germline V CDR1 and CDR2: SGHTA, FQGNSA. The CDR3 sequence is CASSLNWEFHGYTF. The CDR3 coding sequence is TGTGCCAGCAGCTTGAATTGGGAGTTCCATGGCTACACCTTC.

CDR3 residues: CASSLGGGYSNQPQHF. CDR3 bases: TGTGCCAGCAGCTTAGGAGGGGGTTATAGCAATCAGCCCCAGCATTTT. V is TRBV11-2 and J is TRBJ1-5; perhaps TRBD1 as D (6 bases). Germline CDR1 and CDR2: SGHAT and FQNNGV. With 1 base removed from V and 0 bases from J, the gap between germline ends came to 10 bases. CDR3 size: 16 residues.

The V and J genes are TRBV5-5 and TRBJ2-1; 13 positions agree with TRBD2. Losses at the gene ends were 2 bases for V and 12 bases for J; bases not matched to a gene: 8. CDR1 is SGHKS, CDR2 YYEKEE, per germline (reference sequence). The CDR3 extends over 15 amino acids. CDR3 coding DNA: TGTGCCAGCAGCTTTGGGACTAGCGGGACGGCGGGGCAGTTCTTC. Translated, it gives CASSFGTSGTAGQFF.

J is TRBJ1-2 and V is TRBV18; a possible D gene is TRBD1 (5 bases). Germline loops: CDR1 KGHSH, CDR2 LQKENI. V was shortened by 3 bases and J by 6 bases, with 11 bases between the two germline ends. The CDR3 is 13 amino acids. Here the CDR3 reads CASSPAGKNGYTF. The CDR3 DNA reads TGTGCCAGCTCACCCGCAGGGAAGAATGGCTACACCTTC.